This entry lists 17 T cell receptor beta chains sequenced from one sample in a study of blood T cell repertoires in COVID-19. Produced via immunoSEQ multiplex PCR; TCRdb's table is partial and in-frame only. The table includes a few hundred thousand clones, approximately 85% detected once. The specimen sequenced was peripheral blood. The receptors originated from a woman in her seventies with acute or convalescent COVID-19.

The rearrangement uses TRBV5-4 and TRBJ1-2; 8 bases are shared with TRBD1. The germline V gene has CDR1 SGHNT and CDR2 YYREEE (reference sequence). The CDR3 length is 14 residues. With V trimmed by 2 bases and J by 7 bases, 7 bases remained unmatched. For the CDR3, the DNA is TGTGCCAGCAGCTTTCTGGACAGGGTGGGTGGCTACACCTTC. It yields the protein CASSFLDRVGGYTF.

J is TRBJ2-3 and V is TRBV4-1; 8 nucleotides align to TRBD2. Germline CDR1 is MGHRA and CDR2 is YSYEKL. V lost 3 bases to trimming and J lost 1 base; unmatched junction nucleotides: 0. This CDR3 region has 14 residues. CDR3 amino acids: CASSQRGGTDTQYF. CDR3 DNA sequence: TGCGCCAGCAGCCAGCGGGGGGGCACAGATACGCAGTATTTT.

This chain connects TRBV19 to TRBJ1-4, with no clear D. The V and J ends lost 6 bases and 3 bases respectively, with 8 bases between them. Germline loops: CDR1 LNHDA, CDR2 SQIVND (reference sequence). CDR3 length: 13 amino acids. CDR3 residues: CASSEQSNEKLFF. CDR3 DNA sequence: TGTGCCAGTAGCGAACAGTCTAATGAAAAACTGTTTTTT.

This rearrangement joins TRBV6-1 to TRBJ1-4; D is possibly TRBD1 (6 bases). CDR3 size: 14 residues. V lost 3 bases and J lost 11, with 16 bases in between. Germline CDR1 reads MNHNS; CDR2 reads SASEGT. CDR3 region: CASSDGIGQGKLFF. CDR3 sequence (DNA): TGTGCCAGCAGTGATGGGATAGGGCAGGGGAAACTGTTTTTT.

The rearrangement joins TRBV19 to TRBJ1-2; the match to TRBD1 covers 7 bases. V lost 5 bases, J lost 4 bases, and 4 bases stayed unmatched. CDR3 size: 13 residues. The germline gives CDR1 LNHDA, CDR2 SQIVND (reference sequence). CDR3: CASSLRQGYGYTF. The CDR3 nucleotides are TGTGCCAGTAGTCTCCGACAGGGCTATGGCTACACCTTC.

On this clone itself: This CDR3 is also generated by other DNA sequences in the sample. The chain is built from TRBV5-1 and TRBJ2-3; TRBD2 matches 7 bases. The CDR3 length is 15 residues. Per the germline V gene, CDR1 is SGHRS and CDR2 is YFSETQ. With V trimmed by 2 bases and J by 1 base, 4 bases remained unmatched. The CDR3 region is CASSFSGDRTDTQYF. The CDR3 region has the DNA TGCGCCAGCAGCTTCAGCGGGGACCGCACAGATACGCAGTATTTT.

This clone was found once. The V gene is TRBV19, the J gene TRBJ1-5; no clear D. The germline V gene has CDR1 LNHDA and CDR2 SQIVND (reference sequence). The CDR3 is 14 residues long. Trimming removed 7 bases from V and 4 bases from J, with 14 bases in between. CDR3 bases: TGTGCCAGTAACGCCCTTGAGCCAAATCAGCCCCAGCATTTT. Residues: CASNALEPNQPQHF.

The V and J genes are TRBV12-5 and TRBJ2-1; a possible D gene is TRBD2 (5 bases). The germline V and J ends were trimmed by 3 bases and 2 bases, with 17 bases remaining between them. Germline values: CDR1 LGHNT, CDR2 FRNRAP. CDR3 length: 17 residues. The CDR3 region is CASGFRGTGDAYNEQFF. The CDR3 region has the DNA TGTGCTAGTGGTTTTCGGGGTACTGGTGATGCCTACAATGAGCAGTTCTTC.

The chain couples TRBV12-3 or TRBV12-4 to TRBJ1-2, with D hard to call. This CDR3 is 13 amino acids long. The V end was cut by 4 bases, the J end by 5 bases, with 11 bases between. The DNA of the CDR3 is TGTGCCAGCAGTTACACGATCAAGTATGGCTACACCTTC. Residues: CASSYTIKYGYTF.

The J gene is TRBJ2-5, the V gene TRBV18; 8 bases map to TRBD2. Germline V gene lookup returns CDR1 KGHSH and CDR2 LQKENI. The trim removed 6 bases at V and 1 base at J, leaving 4 bases unmatched. CDR3 length equals 14 residues. The CDR3 coding sequence is TGTGCCAGCTCCCCCGGGGGGGCCCAAGAGACCCAGTACTTC. Residues: CASSPGGAQETQYF.

This chain links TRBV4-2 with TRBJ1-5, with D unresolved. V was trimmed by 0 bases and J by 10 bases, leaving 13 bases between them. The CDR3 is 14 residues long. CDR1 and CDR2 from the germline V gene are LGHNA and YNFKEQ. The CDR3 DNA reads as TGTGCCAGCAGCCAAGATACAATTCGGGTACCCCAGCATTTT. This encodes CASSQDTIRVPQHF.

This clone was found once. This sequence joins TRBV6-5 and TRBJ1-1, with 10 bases lining up with TRBD1. The V gene's germline CDR1 is MNHEY and CDR2 SVGAGI. The CDR3 consists of 15 residues. V lost 4 bases and J lost 8; bases outside the gene matches: 10. CDR3 residues: CASSFPGQGIFEAFF. For the CDR3, the DNA is TGTGCCAGCAGTTTCCCGGGACAGGGGATCTTCGAAGCTTTCTTT.

The chain combines TRBV5-6 with TRBJ2-7; D is undetermined. From germline, CDR1 is SGHDT and CDR2 YYEEEE. V lost 0 bases, J lost 7 bases, and 11 bases lay in between. CDR3 length: 13 amino acids. The CDR3 DNA reads as TGTGCCAGCAGCTTGGGGGTAGCTAGGGAGCAGTACTTC. Residues: CASSLGVAREQYF.

This rearrangement joins TRBV5-1 to TRBJ2-3, with D possibly matching TRBD2 (7 bases). V lost 0 bases and J lost 2, with 13 bases in between. The CDR3 is made up of 16 amino acids. Germline CDR1 is SGHRS and CDR2 is YFSETQ. The DNA for the CDR3 is TGCGCCAGCAGCTTGGAATTGGCGGGGGCCACAGATACGCAGTATTTT. Amino acids: CASSLELAGATDTQYF. Using reference TRBV5-1 and TRBJ2-3 for the parts outside the CDR3, the full variable domain is KAGVTQTPRYLIKTRGQQVTLSCSPISGHRSVSWYQQTPGQGLQFLFEYFSETQRNKGNFPGRFSGRQFSNSRSEMNVSTLELGDSALYLCASSLELAGATDTQYFGPGTRLTVL.

The rearrangement links TRBV7-2 to TRBJ2-3; 13 bases line up with TRBD2. Germline trimming cut 2 bases from V and 5 bases from J; bases unmatched to any gene: 7. From germline, CDR1 is SGHTA and CDR2 FQGNSA. The length of the CDR3 is 17 residues. The CDR3 DNA reads TGTGCCAGCAGCTTACTGACTAGCGGGGGGCTGAGAGATACGCAGTATTTT. The encoded protein is CASSLLTSGGLRDTQYF.

With respect to this clone: One junction end disagrees with the germline gene, perhaps due to a read error. The chain recombines TRBV18 with TRBJ1-1, with 9 bases identical to TRBD1. The CDR3 totals 14 residues. Germline CDR1 and CDR2: KGHSH and LQKENI. CDR3 protein: CASSPGTGNPEAFF. The CDR3 nucleotides are TGTGCCAGCTCACCTGGGACAGGGAACCCTGAAGCTTTCTTT.

As to this clone: Other DNA sequences in this specimen translate into the identical CDR3. The chain is built from TRBV14 and TRBJ1-2; tentatively, D is TRBD1 (5 bases). This CDR3 is 13 amino acids long. Trimming pared 4 bases from V and 5 bases from J, leaving 11 bases between. CDR1 and CDR2 from the germline V gene are SGHDN and FVKESK. Here the CDR3 reads CASSPTGAYGYTF. The CDR3 bases are TGTGCCAGCAGCCCCACAGGCGCGTATGGCTACACCTTC. Full variable domain (rest looked up from reference TRBV14 and TRBJ1-2): EAGVTQFPSHSVIEKGQTVTLRCDPISGHDNLYWYRRVMGKEIKFLLHFVKESKQDESGMPNNRFLAERTGGTYSTLKVQPAELEDSGVYFCASSPTGAYGYTFGSGTRLTVV.